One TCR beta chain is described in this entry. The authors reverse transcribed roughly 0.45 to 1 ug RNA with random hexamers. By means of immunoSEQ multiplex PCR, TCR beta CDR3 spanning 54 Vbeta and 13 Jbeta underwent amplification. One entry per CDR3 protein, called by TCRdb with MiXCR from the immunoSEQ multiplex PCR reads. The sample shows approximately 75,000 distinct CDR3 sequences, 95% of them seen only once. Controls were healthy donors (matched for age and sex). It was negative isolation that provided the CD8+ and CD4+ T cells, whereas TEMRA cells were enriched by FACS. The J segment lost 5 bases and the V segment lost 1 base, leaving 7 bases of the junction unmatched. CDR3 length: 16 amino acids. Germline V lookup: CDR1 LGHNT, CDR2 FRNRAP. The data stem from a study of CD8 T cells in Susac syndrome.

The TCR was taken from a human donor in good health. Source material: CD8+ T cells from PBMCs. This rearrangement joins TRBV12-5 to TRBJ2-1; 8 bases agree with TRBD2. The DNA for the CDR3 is TGTGCTAGTGGTTTGGGACTAGCGAGTTTTGACAATGAGCAGTTCTTC. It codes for CASGLGLASFDNEQFF.